The entry below gives a single TCR beta chain sequence along with its context. The antigen remains unidentified. The PCR was carried out with 60 Vbeta primers and 13 Jbeta primers. Generated by immunoSEQ multiplex PCR, the TCRdb table keeps only in-frame clones and is missing some. The sample holds about 100,000 clones; more than 65% are singletons and the top ten take 4.5% to 5%. This sample is part of a study of cytomegalovirus exposure and HLA in healthy donors. Study-wide points: The classifier reportedly diagnosed cytomegalovirus status with high sensitivity and specificity.

Trimming cost V 5 bases and J 7 bases; bases outside gene matches: 13. Germline CDR1 SGHTA, CDR2 FQGNSA. The CDR3 extends over 16 amino acids. This clonotype was sampled from a woman aged 18-29 years in good health and CMV-seropositive. Sequenced material: PBMCs. V gene TRBV7-2 combines with J gene TRBJ1-4; 7 bases align to TRBD1. In DNA form, the CDR3 reads TGTGCCAGCAGCGCCTCCGGGACAGAAAGGGGTGAAAAACTGTTTTTT. This codes for CASSASGTERGEKLFF. Drawing the rest from reference TRBV7-2 and TRBJ1-4, the complete variable domain is GAGVSQSPSNKVTEKGKDVELRCDPISGHTALYWYRQSLGQGLEFLIYFQGNSAPDKSGLPSDRFSAERTGGSVSTLTIQRTQQEDSAVYLCASSASGTERGEKLFFGSGTQLSVL.